This T cell receptor (beta chain) was identified in a study of blood T cell repertoires in COVID-19. Clones were sequenced by immunoSEQ multiplex PCR, and TCRdb holds only the in-frame ones, with some missing. The repertoire consists of roughly 42,000 clones, with approximately 92% occurring once and the leading ten covering around 8.1%. The TCR comes from a man aged 25 to 40 with active or convalescent COVID-19. The sample taken for sequencing was peripheral blood.

CDR3 sequence (DNA): TGTGCCAGCAGTTCGGCGACAGGACCCCAGCCCCAGCATTTT. It specifies CASSSATGPQPQHF. J is TRBJ1-5 and V is TRBV6-2 or TRBV6-3; weak D call: TRBD1 (6 bases). The CDR3 consists of 14 residues. V shed 4 bases and J shed 7 bases, with 14 bases lying between them. Germline V gene sequence: CDR1 MNHEY, CDR2 SVGEGT.